The 12 T cell receptor beta chains presented below share a single source sample, sequenced in a study of T cell responses to AZD1222 COVID-19 vaccine. Generated by immunoSEQ multiplex PCR, the TCRdb table keeps only in-frame clones and is missing some. The sample records 130,000 to 150,000 clones, roughly 92% being singletons. Sequencing was performed on peripheral blood, taken on day 0 of AZD1222 vaccination. These receptors all come from an adult in good health.

The chain is built from TRBV27 and TRBJ2-5; perhaps TRBD2 as D (6 bases). CDR1 is MNHEY, CDR2 SMNVEV, per germline (reference sequence). V was pared by 2 bases and J by 5 bases, with 6 bases between. This CDR3 comprises 12 residues. CDR3 protein: CASSLSGETQYF. Here the CDR3 DNA reads TGTGCCAGCAGTTTAAGCGGGGAGACCCAGTACTTC.

V gene TRBV7-9 combines with J gene TRBJ1-3; D is uncertain. Germline CDR1 and CDR2: SEHNR and FQNEAQ (reference sequence). V lost 5 bases, J lost 1 base, and 9 bases lay in between. The CDR3 totals 14 residues. The CDR3 sequence: CASSRPRSGNTIYF. CDR3 DNA: TGTGCCAGCAGCCGGCCGAGGTCTGGAAACACCATATATTTT.

This clone was found once. The chain joins TRBV6-6 to TRBJ1-2; unclear D gene. The CDR3 is 12 residues long. Trimming left V 5 bases short and J 4 bases short, with 8 bases between. Germline loops: CDR1 MNHNY, CDR2 SVGAGI (reference sequence). CDR3: CASSRGIYGYTF. The CDR3 nucleotides read TGTGCCAGCAGTAGAGGCATCTATGGCTACACCTTC.

J is TRBJ1-3 and V is TRBV7-8; tentatively, D is TRBD1 (5 bases). The CDR3 totals 15 residues. Germline CDR1 SGHVS, CDR2 FQNEAQ. Deletions cut 5 bases from V and 3 bases from J, with 14 bases between. CDR3 coding DNA: TGTGCCAGCAGCGTATCGCGGGGCGTTGGAAACACCATATATTTT. It translates to CASSVSRGVGNTIYF.

This sequence joins TRBV3-1 (or the pseudogene TRBV3-2) and TRBJ1-2, with a weak D call TRBD1 (6 bases). V was cut by 1 base and J by 4 bases, with 13 bases left in between. CDR1 and CDR2 from the germline V gene are LGHDT and YNNKEL (reference sequence). The CDR3 is made up of 15 amino acids. The CDR3 coding sequence is TGTGCCAGCAGCCAAGGGGGGGCGTCGGGCTATGGCTACACCTTC. Translated, it gives CASSQGGASGYGYTF.

The chain has TRBV23-1 and TRBJ2-1, with D unresolved. TRBV23-1 belongs to the ORF category, with a function that is uncertain. The length of the CDR3 is 14 residues. With 0 bases removed from V and 5 bases from J, the gap between germline ends came to 8 bases. In nucleotides, the CDR3 is TGCGCCAGCAGTCAATCGGGCGTCCACAATGAGCAGTTCTTC. The encoded protein is CASSQSGVHNEQFF.

This chain connects TRBV27 to TRBJ2-7; D is unresolved. CDR3 length equals 14 residues. V was clipped by 6 bases and J by 3 bases, with 15 bases between them. Germline V CDR1 and CDR2: MNHEY, SMNVEV (reference sequence). The CDR3 sequence: CASSSSIFRYEQYF. DNA for the CDR3: TGTGCCAGCAGCTCAAGTATTTTTCGCTACGAGCAGTACTTC.

The rearrangement uses TRBV7-9 and TRBJ1-4; D may be TRBD1 (6 bases). This CDR3 region has 16 residues. Looked up from germline, CDR1 is SEHNR and CDR2 is FQNEAQ (reference sequence). The V and J ends lost 5 bases and 4 bases respectively, with 17 bases between them. CDR3 nucleotide sequence: TGTGCCAGCAGCGACCCTCGGGGGCAGGATAATGAAAAACTGTTTTTT. This codes for CASSDPRGQDNEKLFF.

The CDR3 DNA reads as TGTGCCAGTAGTCCCATGACAGCATCCTTTCGCTATGGCTACACCTTC. Amino acid sequence: CASSPMTASFRYGYTF. V gene TRBV19 combines with J gene TRBJ1-2; tentatively, D is TRBD1 (5 bases). V was shortened by 5 bases and J by 4 bases, with 20 bases between the two germline ends. The CDR3 runs to 16 residues. Germline V gene sequence: CDR1 LNHDA, CDR2 SQIVND (reference sequence).

Here the CDR3 DNA reads TGTGCCAGCAGTTTATATCTGCTTGGGACTAGCGCGTCCAATGAGCAGTTCTTC. Its protein product is CASSLYLLGTSASNEQFF. This sequence joins TRBV27 and TRBJ2-1; 10 bases line up with TRBD2. V trimming: 1 base; J trimming: 6 bases; junction bases outside the gene matches: 12. The CDR3 runs 18 residues. CDR1 MNHEY and CDR2 SMNVEV come from the germline V gene (reference sequence).

The V and J genes are TRBV10-1 and TRBJ2-5, with D hard to call. V was trimmed by 3 bases and J by 4 bases, leaving 6 bases between them. Germline CDR1 and CDR2: WNHNN and SYGVQD (reference sequence). The CDR3 consists of 12 residues. In DNA, the CDR3 is TGCGCCAGCAGTGACCCCGGAGAGACCCAGTACTTC. This encodes CASSDPGETQYF.

This CDR3 reads CASSGTGGPGANVLTF. The CDR3 DNA reads TGTGCCAGCAGCGGGACAGGGGGCCCTGGGGCCAACGTCCTGACTTTC. The chain carries TRBV6-4 and TRBJ2-6; 12 bases are shared with TRBD1. CDR1 and CDR2 (germline): MRHNA, SNTAGT. V was clipped by 6 bases and J by 2 bases; unmatched bases: 2. This CDR3 region has 16 residues.